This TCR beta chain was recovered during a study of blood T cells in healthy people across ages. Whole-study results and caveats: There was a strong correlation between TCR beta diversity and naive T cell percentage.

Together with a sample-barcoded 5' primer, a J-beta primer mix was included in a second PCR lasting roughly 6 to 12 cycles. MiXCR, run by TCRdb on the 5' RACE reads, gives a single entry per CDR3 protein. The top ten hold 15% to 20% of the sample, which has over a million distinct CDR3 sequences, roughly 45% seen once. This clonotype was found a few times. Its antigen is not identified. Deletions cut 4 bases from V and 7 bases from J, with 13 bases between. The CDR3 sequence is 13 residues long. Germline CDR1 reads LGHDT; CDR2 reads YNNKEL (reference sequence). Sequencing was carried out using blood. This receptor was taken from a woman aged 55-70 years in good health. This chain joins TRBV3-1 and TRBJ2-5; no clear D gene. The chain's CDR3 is CASSLPLVGTQYF. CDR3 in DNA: TGTGCCAGCAGCCTGCCCCTAGTGGGGACCCAGTACTTC.